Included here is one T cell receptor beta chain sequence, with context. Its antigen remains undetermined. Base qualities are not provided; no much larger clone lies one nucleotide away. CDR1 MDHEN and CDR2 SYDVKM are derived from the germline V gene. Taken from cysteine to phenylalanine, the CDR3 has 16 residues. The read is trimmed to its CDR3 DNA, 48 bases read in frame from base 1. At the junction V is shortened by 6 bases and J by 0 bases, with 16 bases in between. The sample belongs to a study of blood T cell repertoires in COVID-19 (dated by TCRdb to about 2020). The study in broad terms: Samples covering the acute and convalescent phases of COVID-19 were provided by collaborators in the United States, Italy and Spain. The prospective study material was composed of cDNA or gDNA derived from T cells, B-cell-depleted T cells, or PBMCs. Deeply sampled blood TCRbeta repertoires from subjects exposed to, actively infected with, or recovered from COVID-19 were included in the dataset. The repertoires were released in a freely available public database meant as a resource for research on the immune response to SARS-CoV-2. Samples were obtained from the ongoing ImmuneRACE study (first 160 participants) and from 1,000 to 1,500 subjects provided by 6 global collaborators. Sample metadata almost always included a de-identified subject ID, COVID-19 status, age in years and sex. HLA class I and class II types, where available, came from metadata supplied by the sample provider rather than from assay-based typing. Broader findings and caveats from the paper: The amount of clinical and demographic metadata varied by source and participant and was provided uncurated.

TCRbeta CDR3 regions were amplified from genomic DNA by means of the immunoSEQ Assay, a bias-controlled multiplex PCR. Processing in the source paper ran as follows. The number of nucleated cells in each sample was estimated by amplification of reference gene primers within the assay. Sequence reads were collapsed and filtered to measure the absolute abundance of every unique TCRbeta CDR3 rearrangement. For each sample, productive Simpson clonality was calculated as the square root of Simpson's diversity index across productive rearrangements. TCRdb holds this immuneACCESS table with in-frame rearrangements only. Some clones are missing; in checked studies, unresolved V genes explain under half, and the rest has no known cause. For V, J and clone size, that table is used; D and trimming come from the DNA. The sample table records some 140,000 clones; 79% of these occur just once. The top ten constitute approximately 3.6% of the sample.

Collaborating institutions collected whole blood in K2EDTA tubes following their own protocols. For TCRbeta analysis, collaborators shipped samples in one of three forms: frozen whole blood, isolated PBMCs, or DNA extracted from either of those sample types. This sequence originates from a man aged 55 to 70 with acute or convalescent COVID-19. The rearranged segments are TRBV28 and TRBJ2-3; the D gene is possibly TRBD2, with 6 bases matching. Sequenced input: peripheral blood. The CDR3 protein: CASSRILGGSTDTQYF. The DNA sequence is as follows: TGTGCCAGCAGCCGTATCCTAGGAGGGAGCACAGATACGCAGTATTTT.